A selection of T cell receptor beta chains follows, all from one sample in a study of blood T cell repertoires in COVID-19. Sequencing was performed with immunoSEQ multiplex PCR; in TCRdb, only in-frame clones are kept and a portion is missing. The data show 45,000 or so clones, 82% seen once. The sequencing sample was made of peripheral blood. These receptors all come from a woman aged 70-85 years with acute or convalescent COVID-19. The CDR3 runs from the conserved cysteine through the conserved F or W. The D gene is left open where the match is weak. Clone size is stated in some rows and not others, as once, few, many or a class when expanded.

TRBD1,TRBV27,TRBJ1-2,.,CASRISGGSTYGYTF,TGTGCCAGCAGGATATCAGGGGGCAGTACCTATGGCTACACCTTC
.,TRBV5-1,TRBJ2-1,few,CASSLDTGLVEQFF,TGCGCCAGCAGCTTGGACACGGGATTGGTTGAGCAGTTCTTC
.,TRBV27,TRBJ1-5,.,CASSLSTGNQPQHF,TGTGCCAGCAGTTTGTCGACGGGGAATCAGCCCCAGCATTTT
TRBD2,TRBV4-1,TRBJ2-7,.,CASSQDLLAGVGREQYF,TGCGCCAGCAGCCAAGATCTACTAGCGGGAGTAGGGAGAGAGCAGTACTTC
TRBD1,TRBV3-1/TRBV3-2,TRBJ1-5,few,CASSQDWGRTGDGISNQPQHF,TGTGCCAGCAGCCAAGATTGGGGGAGGACAGGAGACGGAATTAGCAATCAGCCCCAGCATTTT
TRBD2,TRBV6-5,TRBJ2-1,.,CASRPGTSEYNEQFF,TGTGCCAGCAGACCCGGGACTAGCGAATACAATGAGCAGTTCTTC
TRBD2,TRBV9,TRBJ2-1,.,CASSVGLAGAYNEQFF,TGTGCCAGCAGCGTAGGCCTAGCGGGAGCCTACAATGAGCAGTTCTTC
.,TRBV27,TRBJ2-7,.,CASSLTLQALSSYEQYF,TGTGCCAGCAGTTTAACACTACAGGCTCTAAGCTCCTACGAGCAGTACTTC
TRBD1,TRBV10-1,TRBJ1-5,.,CASSEVLDRGRNQPQHF,TGCGCCAGCAGTGAGGTGTTGGACAGGGGCCGCAATCAGCCCCAGCATTTT
.,TRBV3-1/TRBV3-2,TRBJ2-7,.,CASSHLSEQYF,TGTGCCAGCAGCCATTTGAGCGAGCAGTACTTC
TRBD1,TRBV29-1,TRBJ2-1,.,CSAKRGTGINEQFF,TGCAGCGCCAAGAGGGGGACAGGGATCAATGAGCAGTTCTTC
TRBD2,TRBV7-9,TRBJ2-5,.,CASSASAGGETQYF,TGTGCCAGCAGCGCCTCAGCGGGAGGGGAGACCCAGTACTTC
.,TRBV28,TRBJ1-5,.,CASSSLPGNQPQHF,TGTGCCAGCAGTTCCCTGCCGGGCAATCAGCCCCAGCATTTT
.,TRBV28,TRBJ1-5,.,CASSLQGGNQPQHF,TGTGCCAGCAGTCTCCAGGGTGGGAACCAGCCCCAGCATTTT
.,TRBV9,TRBJ2-5,.,CASSVSPSRQETQYF,TGTGCCAGCAGCGTTTCCCCCTCCCGCCAAGAGACCCAGTACTTC
TRBD2,TRBV6-5,TRBJ2-7,.,CASSDGTSGWEEQYF,TGTGCCAGCAGCGACGGGACTAGCGGGTGGGAAGAGCAGTACTTC
TRBD1,TRBV24-1,TRBJ1-5,few,CATHSGTVDQPQHF,TGTGCCACCCATTCCGGGACAGTGGATCAGCCCCAGCATTTT
.,TRBV30,TRBJ2-1,.,CAWSKATSYNEQFF,TGTGCCTGGAGTAAGGCGACTAGCTACAATGAGCAGTTCTTC
TRBD2,TRBV5-1,TRBJ2-1,.,CASSTNEAGGYPRDNEQFF,TGCGCCAGCAGCACGAACGAGGCGGGAGGGTACCCCAGGGACAATGAGCAGTTCTTC
.,TRBV19,TRBJ2-3,.,CASRDRLVTDTQYF,TGTGCCAGTAGGGACAGACTCGTCACAGATACGCAGTATTTT
.,TRBV23-1,TRBJ2-2,.,CASSQYKNTGELFF,TGCGCCAGCAGTCAATATAAGAACACCGGGGAGCTGTTTTTT
.,TRBV30,TRBJ2-4,.,CAWSVPASVGIQYF,TGTGCCTGGAGTGTACCTGCTAGCGTAGGCATTCAGTACTTC
.,TRBV15,TRBJ2-3,.,CATSRDRADTQYF,TGTGCCACCAGCAGAGATCGCGCGGATACGCAGTATTTT
TRBD1,TRBV10-2,TRBJ2-2,.,CASNSYVGQGGFGGTGELFF,TGCGCCAGCAATTCGTACGTGGGACAGGGAGGGTTTGGTGGCACCGGGGAGCTGTTTTTT
TRBD1,TRBV15,TRBJ1-2,.,CATSRDLQGAVISGYTF,TGTGCCACCAGCAGAGATTTACAGGGGGCTGTTATATCTGGCTACACCTTC
.,TRBV14,TRBJ2-7,once,CASSQTISYEQYF,TGTGCCAGCAGCCAAACAATTTCCTACGAGCAGTACTTC
TRBD2,TRBV18,TRBJ2-7,.,CASSPQLAGGKYEQYF,TGTGCCAGCTCACCCCAGCTAGCGGGAGGGAAATACGAGCAGTACTTC
.,TRBV11-3,TRBJ2-7,few,CASSPGFYEQYF,TGTGCCAGCAGCCCCGGGTTCTACGAGCAGTACTTC
.,TRBV27,TRBJ1-5,.,CASKGHNSNQPQHF,TGTGCCAGCAAGGGGCATAATAGCAATCAGCCCCAGCATTTT
.,TRBV12-5,TRBJ1-2,.,CASMNGLYGYTF,TGTGCTAGTATGAACGGACTCTATGGCTACACCTTC
TRBD2,TRBV3-1/TRBV3-2,TRBJ2-2,.,CASSPLAGEHPGELFF,TGTGCCAGCAGCCCCCTCGCGGGAGAACATCCCGGGGAGCTGTTTTTT
.,TRBV4-1,TRBJ2-5,.,CASSHRGQETQYF,TGCGCCAGCAGCCATAGGGGTCAAGAGACCCAGTACTTC
.,TRBV30,TRBJ1-1,few,CAFGNSKSEAFF,TGTGCTTTCGGAAACAGCAAATCTGAAGCTTTCTTT
TRBD2,TRBV4-1,TRBJ2-7,.,CASSPAGSLYEQYF,TGCGCCAGCAGCCCAGCGGGATCCCTGTACGAGCAGTACTTC
.,TRBV15,TRBJ2-1,.,CATSRETTAFPRESFF,TGTGCCACCAGCAGAGAGACTACAGCCTTCCCGCGTGAGTCGTTCTTC
.,TRBV6-5,TRBJ1-5,few,CASSYSGGDNQPQHF,TGTGCCAGCAGTTACTCAGGCGGGGACAATCAGCCCCAGCATTTT